Listed here are 14 T cell receptor beta chains from one sample, sequenced in a study of blood T cell repertoires in COVID-19. Assay: immunoSEQ multiplex PCR; the TCRdb copy retains only in-frame clones and omits some. The table has some 500,000 clones, 88% seen once. Sequenced material: PBMCs or T cells enriched from blood (not recorded which). The receptor source for this set is a woman aged 40-49 years who had recovered from COVID-19.

The chain combines TRBV10-3 with TRBJ1-2, with TRBD1 matching 7 bases. CDR1 and CDR2 from the germline V gene are ENHRY and SYGVKD. V was clipped by 2 bases and J by 6 bases; unmatched bases: 3. This CDR3 is 13 amino acids long. The CDR3 sequence is CAISEDRADGYTF. In DNA form, the CDR3 reads TGTGCCATCAGTGAGGACAGGGCGGATGGCTACACCTTC.

Turning to this clone: The sample has other DNA sequences that encode this CDR3 too. The V gene is TRBV19, the J gene TRBJ1-2; D gene ambiguous. This CDR3 contains 15 residues. With 3 bases removed from V and 7 bases from J, the gap between germline ends came to 18 bases. CDR1 and CDR2 (germline): LNHDA, SQIVND (reference sequence). CDR3 sequence (DNA): TGTGCCAGTAGTATTACTCCAGGATTTGATGGTGGCTACACCTTC. Translation: CASSITPGFDGGYTF.

The J gene is TRBJ1-2, the V gene TRBV25-1, with D possibly matching TRBD1 (6 bases). The length of the CDR3 is 14 residues. CDR1 is MGHDK and CDR2 is SYGVNS in the germline V gene. Trimming stripped 5 bases from V and 2 bases from J, with 12 bases between. Here the CDR3 DNA reads TGTGCCAGCAGTCAAGGACAGCGAAACTATGGCTACACCTTC. Its protein is CASSQGQRNYGYTF.

This clone was detected only a few times. This chain connects TRBV12-3 or TRBV12-4 to TRBJ1-2, with unresolved D. This CDR3 is 12 amino acids long. V gave up 5 bases and J gave up 2 bases, with 6 bases separating them. CDR3 residues: CASSLLNYGYTF. CDR3 coding DNA: TGTGCCAGCAGTCTACTAAACTATGGCTACACCTTC.

This clone was seen just once. CDR3 in amino acids: CASGTGAKETQYF. The DNA for the CDR3 is TGTGCCAGCGGCACAGGGGCGAAAGAGACCCAGTACTTC. The rearrangement joins TRBV3-1 (or the pseudogene TRBV3-2) to TRBJ2-5, with TRBD1 identical over 7 bases. Unmatched junction bases numbered 6, after V lost 8 bases and J lost 3 bases. The CDR3 contains 13 residues. Germline V lookup: CDR1 LGHDT, CDR2 YNNKEL (reference sequence).

The chain carries TRBV12-5 and TRBJ2-2; the match to TRBD1 covers 9 bases. Germline V gene sequence: CDR1 LGHNT, CDR2 FRNRAP. This CDR3 has 13 residues. J gave up 10 bases and V 7 bases, and 7 bases lay outside the gene matches. The CDR3 sequence: CASVFTGGEELFF. The CDR3 DNA sequence: TGTGCTAGTGTCTTCACAGGGGGCGAGGAGCTGTTTTTT.

The gene calls are TRBV7-9 and TRBJ1-1; D possibly corresponds to TRBD1 (6 bases). This CDR3 has 15 amino acids. CDR1 and CDR2 (germline): SEHNR, FQNEAQ (reference sequence). V was pared by 3 bases and J by 3 bases, with 14 bases between. In nucleotides, the CDR3 is TGTGCCAGCAGCTTGGGCGTACAGGGTCACACTGAAGCTTTCTTT. Translation gives CASSLGVQGHTEAFF.

This chain joins TRBV30 and TRBJ2-1; D perhaps matches TRBD1 (5 bases). CDR3 length: 14 residues. V dropped 4 bases and J dropped 3 bases, with 13 bases sitting between them. Germline CDR1 and CDR2: GTSNPN and SVGIG (reference sequence). The CDR3 nucleotides read TGTGCCTGGACCCTAGGGGCCTACTACAATGAGCAGTTCTTC. This encodes CAWTLGAYYNEQFF.

The chain links TRBV28 to TRBJ1-1, with D hard to call. CDR1 is MDHEN and CDR2 is SYDVKM in the germline V gene. Trimming shortened V by 9 bases and J by 11 bases, and 25 bases separated the two germline ends. There are 14 residues in the CDR3. This chain's CDR3 is CASYRPGGGRLAFF. For the CDR3, the DNA is TGTGCCAGTTATAGACCAGGAGGTGGGAGGTTGGCTTTCTTT.

To note about this clone: This may stem from a read error, because a much larger clone lies one nucleotide away. The chain employs TRBV9 and TRBJ1-1; D not resolved. Germline assignment: CDR1 SGDLS and CDR2 YYNGEE. There are 13 residues in the CDR3. V lost 0 bases and J 0 bases, leaving 3 bases between the germline ends. CDR3 sequence: CASSVDMNTEAFF. CDR3 coding DNA: TGTGCCAGCAGCGTAGACATGAACACTGAAGCTTTCTTT.

This chain connects TRBV10-3 to TRBJ2-5, with 14 bases that match TRBD2. This CDR3 region has 17 residues. J gave up 4 bases and V 2 bases, and 6 bases lay outside the gene matches. The germline V gene has CDR1 ENHRY and CDR2 SYGVKD. The CDR3 loop is CAISEATSGGARETQYF. The CDR3 DNA follows: TGTGCCATCAGTGAGGCGACTAGCGGGGGGGCTCGAGAGACCCAGTACTTC.

The V and J genes are TRBV29-1 and TRBJ2-1, with 9 bases fitting TRBD2. V shed 7 bases, J shed 4 bases, and the junction held 8 bases outside the gene matches. Germline V lookup: CDR1 SQVTM, CDR2 ANQGSEA. The CDR3 spans 14 residues. This CDR3 is CSGMTLAGYNEQFF. CDR3 nucleotide sequence: TGCAGCGGGATGACCCTAGCGGGGTACAATGAGCAGTTCTTC.

The chain couples TRBV1 to TRBJ2-5; no check of the table's D call, TRBD2, against the DNA was made. TRBV1 constitutes a pseudogene. There are 16 residues in the CDR3. The CDR3 here is CTSSSPRTSGRETQYF. The CDR3 nucleotides are TGCACCAGCAGCTCCCCTCGGACTAGCGGGAGAGAGACCCAGTACTTC.

This clone was recorded only once. The genes are TRBV4-2 and TRBJ2-1; D is possibly TRBD2 (6 bases). The V gene lost 4 bases and the J gene lost 6 bases, with 16 bases spanning the gap. This CDR3 contains 15 residues. Germline CDR1 reads LGHNA; CDR2 reads YNFKEQ. The chain's CDR3 is CASSPGTSSVNEQFF. As DNA, the CDR3 is TGTGCCAGCAGCCCGGGGACTTCGTCGGTCAATGAGCAGTTCTTC.